The TCR beta chain under discussion was sequenced for a study of Graves' ophthalmopathy and Graves' hyperthyroidism. This clonotype was detected many times. Its target is unknown. The PBMCs used were ones drawn from around 10 ml of fresh peripheral blood. Deletions cut 2 bases from V and 5 bases from J, with 13 bases between. The CDR3 is 14 amino acids. Germline CDR1 is SGHTA and CDR2 is FQGTGA. RNA transcripts served as template for amplifying TCR beta CDR3 sequences. The library came from an HTBI-primed first-round RT-PCR and a second-round multiplex PCR. Each CDR3 protein is one row after TCRdb ran MiXCR on the multiplex PCR reads. The sample has roughly 380,000 distinct CDR3 sequences; 15% to 17% are singletons. Study observations and caveats: From stable hyperthyroidism, ophthalmopathy was separated by a 13-signature model with 85% to 90% sensitivity and 75% to 84% specificity.

This receptor was identified in a woman between 18 and 29 years old with stable Graves' hyperthyroidism. The chain carries TRBV7-3 and TRBJ2-7; TRBD1 is a possible D gene (5 bases). The specimen was peripheral blood. Here the CDR3 DNA reads TGTGCCAGCAGCTTACTTCCAGGGAACGACGAGCAGTACTTC. As protein: CASSLLPGNDEQYF. Full variable domain (remainder filled in from reference TRBV7-3 and TRBJ2-7): GAGVSQTPSNKVTEKGKYVELRCDPISGHTALYWYRQSLGQGPEFLIYFQGTGAADDSGLPNDRFFAVRPEGSVSTLKIQRTERGDSAVYLCASSLLPGNDEQYFGPGTRLTVT.